A selection of T cell receptor beta chains follows, all from one sample in a study of post-analysis software for immune sequencing data. TCRdb independently ran MiXCR on the PCR reads; one entry per CDR3 protein. The sample includes almost 700,000 distinct CDR3 sequences, 59% of them seen just once. The sequencing input was blood. The receptors were gathered from a girl aged 2-10 years with multiple sclerosis. The conserved cysteine and the conserved F or W are not part of the CDR3 here.

J gene	V gene	CDR3 length	CDR3 protein
TRBJ2-5	TRBV24-1	14	ATSERAGTAQETQY
TRBJ2-5	TRBV11-2	14	ASSLGSSGDQETQY
TRBJ2-3	TRBV18	9	ASSPPGTQY
TRBJ2-5	TRBV20-1	12	SASSTEYQETQY
TRBJ2-5	TRBV4-1	13	ASSQPGGTQETQY
TRBJ2-5	TRBV7-7	13	ASSHNRGGQETQY
TRBJ2-5	TRBV12-3/TRBV12-4	12	ASRALAGSETQY
TRBJ2-1	TRBV27	17	ASSTKGLPVAGDSNEQF
TRBJ2-4	TRBV4-3	11	ASSQDRLSIQY
TRBJ1-2	TRBV30	9	AWRSGQAYT
TRBJ2-1	TRBV7-6	14	ASSFGVGHPYNEQF
TRBJ2-5	TRBV7-2	13	ASSLGTRSFYEQY
TRBJ1-2	TRBV4-1	15	ASSRFPGARQVYGYT
TRBJ2-5	TRBV9	13	ASSVEGWQQETQY
TRBJ2-2	TRBV6-2/TRBV6-3	11	AAKRASPGELF
TRBJ2-3	TRBV5-1	12	ASSYGQGRDTQY
TRBJ1-5	TRBV4-1	13	ASSRWGDRNQPQH
.	TRBV28	12	ASENRGTSNEQY
TRBJ2-1	TRBV20-1	15	SASWRRSGSSYNEQF
TRBJ1-6	TRBV27	10	ASSLGKSPLH
TRBJ1-1	TRBV6-5	16	ASRPFLGEVTDDTEAF
TRBJ1-6	TRBV6-2/TRBV6-3	16	ASTQGTFSGLMDSPLH
TRBJ2-4	TRBV5-6	14	ASSAHRGLPKNIQY
TRBJ2-3	TRBV7-2	10	ASSFSGSTQY
TRBJ2-3	TRBV5-1	16	ASSLTEVSGLGTDTQY
TRBJ2-1	TRBV20-1	12	SATSAGLYNEQF
TRBJ2-6	TRBV4-1	16	ASSVVGRVSSGANVLT
TRBJ1-2	TRBV4-3	20	ASSQVLSPGQGAPLSNYGYT
TRBJ2-7	TRBV5-1	12	ASTPGLGHYEQY
TRBJ2-7	TRBV28	15	ASSEIPGTGTFYEQY
TRBJ1-1	TRBV7-2	12	ASSLDFRGTEAF
TRBJ1-1	TRBV29-1	6	SVGEAF
TRBJ1-1	TRBV20-1	12	SARDGAMNTEAF
TRBJ1-3	TRBV27	11	ASSLKLGDTIY
TRBJ1-2	TRBV5-6	13	ASSFQRQGYYGYT
TRBJ1-2	TRBV20-1	12	SAQGERDLYGYT
TRBJ2-3	TRBV5-1	13	ASSFTGKLTDTQY
TRBJ2-1	TRBV2	11	ASTNGPGGEQF
TRBJ2-1	TRBV9	11	ASSAGGSNEQF
TRBJ2-1	TRBV5-1	15	ASSLAPGAGSYNEQF
TRBJ2-3	TRBV6-6	14	ASSFSRGYSTDTQY
TRBJ2-5	TRBV30	11	AWSVRSKETQY
TRBJ1-2	TRBV9	10	ASRSPNYGYT
.	TRBV14	11	ASSAAGGETQY
TRBJ2-1	TRBV20-1	14	SANGGGGFPYNEQF
TRBJ2-1	TRBV12-3/TRBV12-4	15	ASSFLTTGTGGNEQF
TRBJ1-2	TRBV6-2/TRBV6-3	14	ASSYRAKITHYGYT
TRBJ2-4	TRBV3-1	11	ASSISGREVQY
TRBJ2-3	TRBV5-6	14	ASSSGGGGSTDTQY
TRBJ1-4	TRBV20-1	15	SARDPGGDSTNEKLF